Each of the 15 T cell receptor beta chains below was sequenced from the same sample in a study of cytomegalovirus exposure and HLA in healthy donors. Profiling relied on immunoSEQ multiplex PCR, and the TCRdb table lists in-frame clones only, not all of them. The sample shows 130,000 or so clones, more than 75% of them seen only once. Sequences were obtained from PBMCs. These receptors all come from a woman in her thirties in good health and CMV-seronegative.

The genes are TRBV19 and TRBJ2-1; TRBD2 agrees at 7 bases. CDR3 length equals 16 residues. V shed 5 bases, J shed 9 bases, and the junction held 16 bases outside the gene matches. Germline lookup yields CDR1 LNHDA and CDR2 SQIVND (reference sequence). CDR3 amino acids: CASSPSPGLSYGEQFF. The CDR3 region has the DNA TGTGCCAGTAGTCCTTCACCGGGACTAAGTTACGGTGAGCAGTTCTTC.

CDR3 sequence reads: CASRGTSDQPQHF. For the CDR3, the DNA is TGTGCCAGCCGAGGGACATCCGATCAGCCCCAGCATTTT. This chain connects TRBV25-1 to TRBJ1-5, with a weak D call TRBD1 (6 bases). The V and J ends lost 8 bases and 5 bases respectively, with 13 bases between them. The CDR3 has 13 residues. From germline, CDR1 is MGHDK and CDR2 SYGVNS.

The chain uses TRBV16 and TRBJ2-1; 11 bases are shared with TRBD2. V was pared by 0 bases and J by 5 bases, with 3 bases of the junction left unmatched. CDR1 and CDR2 from the germline V gene are KGHSY and FQNENV. This CDR3 comprises 16 residues. CDR3 coding DNA: TGTGCCAGCAGCCAATCACTAGCGGGGGCCAACAATGAGCAGTTCTTC. Translated, it gives CASSQSLAGANNEQFF.

The chain recombines TRBV6-1 with TRBJ1-6; weak D call: TRBD1 (6 bases). From germline, CDR1 is MNHNS and CDR2 SASEGT. The V gene lost 10 bases and the J gene lost 7 bases, with 20 bases spanning the gap. The CDR3 sequence is 15 residues long. CDR3 region: CATLVAGVLNSPLHF. The CDR3 DNA follows: TGTGCCACCCTTGTGGCAGGGGTTTTGAATTCACCCCTCCACTTT.

The rearrangement links TRBV19 to TRBJ2-2; no reliable D call. Germline CDR1 and CDR2: LNHDA and SQIVND (reference sequence). The CDR3 totals 14 residues. Trimming shortened V by 7 bases and J by 1 base, and 10 bases separated the two germline ends. CDR3 loop: CASMRRLNTGELFF. CDR3 DNA: TGTGCCAGTATGAGGAGACTGAACACCGGGGAGCTGTTTTTT.

The gene calls are TRBV6-4 and TRBJ1-1; D is unresolved. Germline V lookup: CDR1 MRHNA, CDR2 SNTAGT. The CDR3 runs 11 residues. The V and J ends lost 8 bases and 11 bases respectively, with 15 bases between them. CDR3 sequence (DNA): TGTGCCAGCGGAGAAGGCGTCGCGGCTTTCTTT. Translated: CASGEGVAAFF.

The rearrangement uses TRBV7-8 and TRBJ2-7, with D maybe TRBD1 (6 bases). This CDR3 has 16 amino acids. V lost 2 bases and J 3 bases, leaving 17 bases between the germline ends. Germline values: CDR1 SGHVS, CDR2 FQNEAQ. The DNA for the CDR3 is TGTGCCAGCAGCTTATCTTCTGGGGGCGTCTTCTACGAGCAGTACTTC. Amino acids: CASSLSSGGVFYEQYF.

This sequence joins TRBV18 and TRBJ2-3; 7 nucleotides line up with TRBD2. V lost 6 bases and J lost 4; bases outside the gene matches: 10. CDR1 and CDR2 (germline): KGHSH, LQKENI. This CDR3 spans 15 amino acids. CDR3 DNA sequence: TGTGCCAGCTCCTTGGTAGCCGGGGGGTCAGATACGCAGTATTTT. Its protein product is CASSLVAGGSDTQYF.

The V and J genes are TRBV5-6 and TRBJ1-2; 10 bases line up with TRBD1. The germline CDR1 and CDR2 sequences are SGHDT and YYEEEE. V dropped 3 bases and J dropped 8; count of bases not matched to a gene: 13. This CDR3 has 16 amino acids. In DNA, the CDR3 is TGTGCCAGCAGCTATTATTCCGGGACAGGGGAGTTAGGCTACACCTTC. Amino acid sequence: CASSYYSGTGELGYTF.

The V and J genes are TRBV2 and TRBJ1-1; D remains unclear. The germline V gene encodes CDR1 SNHLY and CDR2 FYNNEI. Deletions cut 9 bases from V and 2 bases from J, with 13 bases between. The CDR3 covers 13 residues. The CDR3 sequence is CARQDRGNTEAFF. The CDR3 region has the DNA TGTGCCAGACAAGACCGCGGTAACACTGAAGCTTTCTTT.

This clone was detected only a few times. The CDR3 loop is CASSQDWEAISSYEQYF. The DNA of the CDR3 is TGCGCCAGCAGCCAAGATTGGGAGGCTATCAGCTCCTACGAGCAGTACTTC. This chain uses TRBV4-1 with TRBJ2-7; a weak D match, TRBD2 (6 bases). Per the germline V gene, CDR1 is MGHRA and CDR2 is YSYEKL. The CDR3 contains 17 residues. V lost 0 bases and J lost 0, with 15 bases in between.

The V and J genes are TRBV6-5 and TRBJ2-7; D gene unclear. The CDR3 covers 13 residues. V lost 7 bases to trimming and J lost 9 bases, with 19 bases between them. Germline CDR1 reads MNHEY; CDR2 reads SVGAGI. The DNA of the CDR3 is TGTGCCAGCAATTCTATCATCTCTGGCGGGCAGTACTTC. Encoded protein: CASNSIISGGQYF.

CDR3 sequence: CASSIDQGTRTEAFF. The CDR3 DNA reads as TGTGCCAGTAGTATAGATCAGGGGACGCGGACTGAAGCTTTCTTT. The J gene is TRBJ1-1, the V gene TRBV19; the D gene is possibly TRBD1 (6 bases). The CDR3 loop spans 15 amino acids. V lost 0 bases and J 5 bases, leaving 13 bases between the germline ends. Germline V lookup: CDR1 LNHDA, CDR2 SQIVND (reference sequence).

The rearrangement joins TRBV5-4 to TRBJ2-2, with D perhaps TRBD1 (5 bases). The CDR3 is 15 residues long. With 0 bases removed from V and 0 bases from J, the gap between germline ends came to 6 bases. CDR1 is SGHNT and CDR2 is YYREEE in the germline V gene (reference sequence). The CDR3 sequence: CASSLDRPNTGELFF. The CDR3 bases are TGTGCCAGCAGCTTGGACAGGCCGAACACCGGGGAGCTGTTTTTT.

The J gene is TRBJ2-7, the V gene TRBV5-6, with D tentatively TRBD2 (5 bases). The CDR3 sequence is 14 residues long. Trimming pared 4 bases from V and 5 bases from J, leaving 16 bases between. Germline V gene sequence: CDR1 SGHDT, CDR2 YYEEEE. The CDR3 DNA follows: TGTGCCAGCAGCCTGAGAGGGAATCAGAACGAGCAGTACTTC. This encodes CASSLRGNQNEQYF.